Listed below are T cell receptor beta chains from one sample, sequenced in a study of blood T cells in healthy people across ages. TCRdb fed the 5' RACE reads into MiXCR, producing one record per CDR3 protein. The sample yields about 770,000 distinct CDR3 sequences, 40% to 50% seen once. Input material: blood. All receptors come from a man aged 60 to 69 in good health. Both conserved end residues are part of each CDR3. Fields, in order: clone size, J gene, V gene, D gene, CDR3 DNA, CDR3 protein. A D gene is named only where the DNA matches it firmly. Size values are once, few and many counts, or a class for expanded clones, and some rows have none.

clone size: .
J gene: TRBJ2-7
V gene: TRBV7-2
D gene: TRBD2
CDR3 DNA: TGTGCCAGCAGCTTAGCGCACGGACTAGCGTCCTCCTACGAGCAGTACTTC
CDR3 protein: CASSLAHGLASSYEQYF

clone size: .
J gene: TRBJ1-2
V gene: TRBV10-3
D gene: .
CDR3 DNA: TGTGCCATCAGTGAGCAGAACTATGGCTACACCTTC
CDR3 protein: CAISEQNYGYTF

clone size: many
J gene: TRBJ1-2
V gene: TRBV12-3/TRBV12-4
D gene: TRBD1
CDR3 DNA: TGTGCCAGCAGAACAACGGACAGGAGCGACTATGGCTACACCTTC
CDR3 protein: CASRTTDRSDYGYTF

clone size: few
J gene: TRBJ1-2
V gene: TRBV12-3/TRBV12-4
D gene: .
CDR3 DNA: TGTGCCAGCAGGACACCGAACTATGGCTACACCTTC
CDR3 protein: CASRTPNYGYTF

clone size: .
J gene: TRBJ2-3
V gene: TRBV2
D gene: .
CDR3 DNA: TGTGCCAGCAGCACAAAGGGGTCGACAGATACGCAGTATTTT
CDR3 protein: CASSTKGSTDTQYF

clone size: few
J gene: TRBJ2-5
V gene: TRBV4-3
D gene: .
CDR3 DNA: TGCGCCAGCAGCCACACCTCGACAGGAGGGAGGGAGACCCAGTACTTC
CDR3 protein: CASSHTSTGGRETQYF

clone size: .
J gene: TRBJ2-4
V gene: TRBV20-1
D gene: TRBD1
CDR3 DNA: TGCAGTGCTAGCGACAGGGGGATGGCCAAAAACATTCAGTACTTC
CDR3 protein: CSASDRGMAKNIQYF

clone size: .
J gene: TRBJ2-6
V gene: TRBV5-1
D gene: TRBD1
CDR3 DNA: TGCGCCAGCAGCTTCCGACAGGGGACGGGAGGGGCCAACGTCCTGACTTTC
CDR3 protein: CASSFRQGTGGANVLTF

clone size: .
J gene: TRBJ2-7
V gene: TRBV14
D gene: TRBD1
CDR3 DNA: TGTGCCAGCAGCCAGACAGGGGAACGGTACGAGCAGTACTTC
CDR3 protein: CASSQTGERYEQYF

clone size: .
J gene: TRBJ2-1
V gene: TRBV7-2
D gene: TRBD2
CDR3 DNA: TGTGCCAGCAGATTAGGTAGCGGGGGGCTGTATGAGCAGTTCTTC
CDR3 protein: CASRLGSGGLYEQFF

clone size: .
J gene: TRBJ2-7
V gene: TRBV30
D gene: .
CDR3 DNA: TGTGCCTGGAGTCGGACTACCTATTACGAGCAGTACTTC
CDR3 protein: CAWSRTTYYEQYF

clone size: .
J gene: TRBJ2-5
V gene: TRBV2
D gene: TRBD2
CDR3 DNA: TGTGCCAGCAGCCACGCAGCGGGGGGGCGGTCCGACCAAGAGACCCAGTACTTC
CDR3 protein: CASSHAAGGRSDQETQYF

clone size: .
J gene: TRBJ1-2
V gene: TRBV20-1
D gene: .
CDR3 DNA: TGCAGTGCTACAAACAGCGCCAACTATGGCTACACCTTC
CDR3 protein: CSATNSANYGYTF

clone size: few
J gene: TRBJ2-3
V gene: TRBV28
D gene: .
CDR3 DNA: TGTGCCAGCAGTAATCCGGCAGATACGCAGTATTTT
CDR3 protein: CASSNPADTQYF

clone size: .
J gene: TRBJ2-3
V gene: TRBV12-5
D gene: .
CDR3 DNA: TGTGCTAGTGGCACTAGGGACCTCCCTACGCAGTATTTT
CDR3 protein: CASGTRDLPTQYF

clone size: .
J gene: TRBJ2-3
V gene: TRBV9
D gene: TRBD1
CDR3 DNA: TGTGCCAGCAGCGTGGACAGGGTAGATACGCAGTATTTT
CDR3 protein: CASSVDRVDTQYF

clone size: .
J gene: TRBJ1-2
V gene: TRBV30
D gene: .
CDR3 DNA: TGTGCCTGGTCAGTGAACTATGGCTACACCTTC
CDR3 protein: CAWSVNYGYTF

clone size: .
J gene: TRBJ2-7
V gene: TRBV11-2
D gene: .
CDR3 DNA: TGTGCCAGCAGCTTAAACCGGGACACCCACTACGAGCAGTACTTC
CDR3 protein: CASSLNRDTHYEQYF